This paragraph covers one T cell receptor beta chain sequence. Its antigen is as yet unknown. The data belong to a study of cytomegalovirus exposure and HLA in healthy donors. Study outcomes and limitations: An observed cluster of highly shared sequence variants was recorded as a likely sequencing artifact. Near-uniform donor sequencing depth was presumed by presence/absence analyses.

Germline V gives CDR1 SGHTS, CDR2 YDEGEE. CDR3 length: 14 residues. V lost 6 bases and J 6 bases, leaving 15 bases between the germline ends. The PCR employed 60 Vbeta primers together with 13 Jbeta primers. Profiling relied on immunoSEQ multiplex PCR, and the TCRdb table lists in-frame clones only, not all of them. The sample has tens of thousands of clones, over 70% seen once. The chain combines TRBV5-8 with TRBJ1-4; D might be TRBD1 (5 bases). The source of this sequence is a girl aged 2-10 years in good health and CMV-seropositive. The sample taken for sequencing was PBMCs. The CDR3 nucleotides read TGTGCCAGCACTAAACAGGCGCTTTATGAAAAACTGTTTTTT. Encoded protein: CASTKQALYEKLFF.